The next 26 T cell receptor beta chains were all read from a single sample in a study of blood T cell repertoires in COVID-19. Sequencing used immunoSEQ multiplex PCR; TCRdb keeps in-frame clones, though not all of them. Of around 500,000 clones in the sample, approximately 91% were seen once. The sequenced sample was PBMCs or T cells enriched from blood (not recorded which). The receptors stem from a woman between 55 and 75 years old who had recovered from COVID-19.

V usage is TRBV27 and J usage is TRBJ1-3; 9 bases align to TRBD1. V dropped 5 bases and J dropped 4; count of bases not matched to a gene: 6. The CDR3 is 15 residues long. The V gene's germline CDR1 is MNHEY and CDR2 SMNVEV (reference sequence). CDR3 coding DNA: TGTGCCAGCAGTCCCGGGACAGGGTTCGGAAACACCATATATTTT. Encoded protein: CASSPGTGFGNTIYF.

This clone was detected only a few times. Other DNA sequences within the sample encode an identical CDR3. This chain connects TRBV5-1 to TRBJ1-1; 7 nucleotides match TRBD1. CDR1 is SGHRS, CDR2 YFSETQ, per germline. J gave up 1 base and V 1 base, and 1 base lay outside the gene matches. The CDR3 has 14 amino acids. The CDR3 region is CASSLRQGNTEAFF. CDR3 DNA: TGCGCCAGCAGCTTGCGACAGGGGAACACTGAAGCTTTCTTT.

The chain uses TRBV11-3 and TRBJ2-3; D remains ambiguous. CDR3 length: 12 amino acids. Trimming took 7 bases from V and 6 from J, leaving 11 bases between them. CDR1 SGHNT and CDR2 YENEEA come from the germline V gene. The CDR3 sequence: CASIPLEDTQYF. The CDR3 DNA reads as TGTGCCAGCATCCCACTCGAGGATACGCAGTATTTT. Looking up the rest from reference TRBV11-3 and TRBJ2-3 gives the full variable domain: EAGVVQSPRYKIIEKKQPVAFWCNPISGHNTLYWYLQNLGQGPELLIRYENEEAVDDSQLPKDRFSAERLKGVDSTLKIQPAELGDSAVYLCASIPLEDTQYFGPGTRLTVL.

V is TRBV3-1 (or the pseudogene TRBV3-2) and J is TRBJ2-1; 9 bases line up with TRBD2. The CDR3 covers 15 residues. V lost 6 bases, J lost 7 bases, and 10 bases stayed unmatched. Germline V lookup: CDR1 LGHDT, CDR2 YNNKEL (reference sequence). Written as DNA, the CDR3 is TGTGCCAGCAGTTCCCGGCTAGCGGGGTCTAATGAGCAGTTCTTC. Encoded protein: CASSSRLAGSNEQFF.

The chain uses TRBV24-1 and TRBJ2-1; maybe TRBD1 (6 bases). CDR3 size: 14 residues. Per the germline V gene, CDR1 is KGHDR and CDR2 is SFDVKD. The V and J ends lost 4 bases and 3 bases respectively, with 9 bases between them. CDR3 amino acids: CATSDLDSYNEQFF. For the CDR3, the DNA is TGTGCCACCAGTGACTTGGACAGCTACAATGAGCAGTTCTTC.

In DNA, the CDR3 is TGCGCCAGCAGCCCGACTGACCTTTTCGGGGGTTCACCCCTCCACTTT. Protein: CASSPTDLFGGSPLHF. V and J are TRBV10-1 and TRBJ1-6, with a tentative D call TRBD1 (5 bases). V lost 6 bases and J lost 9, with 21 bases in between. Looked up from germline, CDR1 is WNHNN and CDR2 is SYGVQD (reference sequence). CDR3 length equals 16 residues.

The chain uses TRBV29-1 and TRBJ2-2, with 7 bases lining up with TRBD1. Trimming removed 1 base from V and 4 bases from J; junction bases left unmatched: 3. The germline V gene has CDR1 SQVTM and CDR2 ANQGSEA. CDR3 length: 14 residues. CDR3 DNA: TGCAGCGTTGAAGGGGGACAGTTCACCGGGGAGCTGTTTTTT. This gives the protein CSVEGGQFTGELFF.

The rearrangement links TRBV5-1 to TRBJ2-3; 9 nucleotides match TRBD1. CDR3 length: 15 residues. The germline V gene encodes CDR1 SGHRS and CDR2 YFSETQ. J gave up 6 bases and V 5 bases, and 10 bases lay outside the gene matches. This chain's CDR3 is CASRDRGLALDTQYF. The CDR3 nucleotides are TGCGCCAGCAGGGACAGGGGCCTAGCGCTTGATACGCAGTATTTT.

This clone was recorded once. The chain couples TRBV3-1 (or the pseudogene TRBV3-2) to TRBJ1-3; D may be TRBD1 (6 bases). Germline CDR1 reads LGHDT; CDR2 reads YNNKEL (reference sequence). Trimming stripped 1 base from V and 13 bases from J, with 20 bases between. The CDR3 length is 15 residues. The CDR3 protein is CASSQVADSRIKIYF. CDR3 nucleotide sequence: TGTGCCAGCAGCCAAGTGGCGGACAGCCGGATTAAGATATATTTT.

Details on this clone: One junction end does not reproduce the germline sequence, and a read error may be involved. The rearrangement uses TRBV7-7 and TRBJ2-3, with D possibly being TRBD1 (5 bases). Germline-derived CDR1 and CDR2 are SSHAT and FNYEAQ (reference sequence). The CDR3 consists of 15 residues. CDR3 nucleotide sequence: TGTGCTAGCAGCTTACGTGGGGCGTCCACAGATACGCAGTATTTT. Its protein product is CASSLRGASTDTQYF.

In this sample, this clone turned up a few times. The chain uses TRBV7-6 and TRBJ2-6, with 7 bases that match TRBD1. With V trimmed by 5 bases and J by 0 bases, 10 bases remained unmatched. The CDR3 totals 18 residues. CDR1 and CDR2 (germline): SGHVS, FNYEAQ. The CDR3 sequence: CASSPESRGSSGANVLTF. The CDR3 DNA follows: TGTGCCAGCAGCCCAGAAAGCAGGGGGAGCTCTGGGGCCAACGTCCTGACTTTC.

V gene TRBV3-1 (or the pseudogene TRBV3-2) combines with J gene TRBJ1-1; TRBD1 matches at 8 bases. Germline assignment: CDR1 LGHDT and CDR2 YNNKEL (reference sequence). The CDR3 loop spans 14 amino acids. Losses at the gene ends were 2 bases for V and 5 bases for J; bases not matched to a gene: 4. The CDR3 region has the DNA TGTGCCAGCAGCCAACGGACAGGGAAGACTGAAGCTTTCTTT. The encoded protein is CASSQRTGKTEAFF.

The chain links TRBV24-1 to TRBJ1-5; D may be TRBD1 (6 bases). V lost 4 bases to trimming and J lost 3 bases, with 18 bases between them. Germline V lookup: CDR1 KGHDR, CDR2 SFDVKD. This CDR3 spans 17 amino acids. In nucleotides, the CDR3 is TGTGCCACCAGTGAGGGGGGCGCGGGGGGGATCAATCAGCCCCAGCATTTT. This codes for CATSEGGAGGINQPQHF.

V is TRBV4-1 and J is TRBJ2-3; 11 nucleotides agree with TRBD2. J lost 8 bases, V lost 1 base, and 8 bases had no gene match. Germline V gene lookup returns CDR1 MGHRA and CDR2 YSYEKL. CDR3 size: 16 residues. The CDR3 DNA follows: TGCGCCAGCAGCCAAGGGCTAGCGGGGGGACTCAGTACGCAGTATTTT. Its protein product is CASSQGLAGGLSTQYF.

The V gene is TRBV5-6, the J gene TRBJ2-6, with D perhaps TRBD2 (6 bases). The germline V and J ends were trimmed by 3 bases and 0 bases, with 10 bases remaining between them. Germline V gene lookup returns CDR1 SGHDT and CDR2 YYEEEE. This CDR3 is built from 16 residues. CDR3 region: CASSWGTSSGANVLTF. DNA of the CDR3: TGTGCCAGCAGCTGGGGGACTTCCTCTGGGGCCAACGTCCTGACTTTC.

The J gene is TRBJ2-4, the V gene TRBV3-1 (or the pseudogene TRBV3-2), with 7 positions matching TRBD1. CDR3 length equals 13 residues. Germline values: CDR1 LGHDT, CDR2 YNNKEL (reference sequence). Germline trimming cut 5 bases from V and 3 bases from J; bases unmatched to any gene: 1. In nucleotides, the CDR3 is TGTGCCAGCAGCGGGACAGACAAAAACATTCAGTACTTC. As protein: CASSGTDKNIQYF.

This chain connects TRBV27 to TRBJ1-5, with D possibly TRBD1 on 6 matching bases. This CDR3 contains 14 residues. Germline V gene lookup returns CDR1 MNHEY and CDR2 SMNVEV (reference sequence). V was clipped by 3 bases and J by 5 bases, with 11 bases between them. CDR3 bases: TGTGCCAGCAGTTTCGGGGGGGCCGATCAGCCCCAGCATTTT. Protein product: CASSFGGADQPQHF.

The chain combines TRBV9 with TRBJ2-7; D is possibly TRBD1 (5 bases). The CDR3 totals 12 residues. CDR1 SGDLS and CDR2 YYNGEE come from the germline V gene. The V end lost 1 base, the J end lost 10 bases, and 12 bases lay between the germline ends. The CDR3 DNA follows: TGTGCCAGCAGCGTACAAGACAGACCACAGTACTTC. It specifies CASSVQDRPQYF.

The V gene is TRBV7-2, the J gene TRBJ1-6; D is possibly TRBD1 (5 bases). CDR3 length: 14 residues. Germline V lookup: CDR1 SGHTA, CDR2 FQGNSA. Trimming left V 11 bases short and J 5 bases short, with 16 bases between. CDR3 region: CAGGRAGNNSPLHF. CDR3 nucleotides: TGTGCCGGGGGTAGAGCGGGGAATAATTCACCCCTCCACTTT.

The chain couples TRBV6-5 to TRBJ1-2; tentatively, D is TRBD1 (6 bases). Trimming took 4 bases from V and 4 from J, leaving 13 bases between them. The CDR3 has 14 residues. Germline V gene data show CDR1 as MNHEY and CDR2 as SVGAGI. CDR3 in amino acids: CASSFYRAPYGYTF. DNA for the CDR3: TGTGCCAGCAGTTTTTACAGGGCCCCCTATGGCTACACCTTC.

This clone came up a few times. V and J are TRBV11-2 and TRBJ1-6, with 8 bases fitting TRBD1. The CDR3 extends over 15 amino acids. The germline CDR1 and CDR2 sequences are SGHAT and FQNNGV. J was trimmed by 9 bases and V by 4 bases; bases with no gene match: 8. CDR3 sequence (DNA): TGTGCCAGCAGCTCCCAGGGGGCGCAGGGTTCACCCCTCCACTTT. Its protein product is CASSSQGAQGSPLHF.

This clone appeared a single time. V usage is TRBV5-4 and J usage is TRBJ2-3; 10 nucleotides align to TRBD2. Germline V CDR1 and CDR2: SGHNT, YYREEE (reference sequence). CDR3 size: 14 residues. The V segment lost 4 bases and the J segment 4 bases; nucleotides outside the gene matches: 3. CDR3 DNA: TGTGCCAGCAGCCGAACTAGCGGGGCAGATACGCAGTATTTT. It specifies CASSRTSGADTQYF.

The rearrangement joins TRBV6-5 to TRBJ2-3; TRBD2 agrees at 7 bases. Germline CDR1 reads MNHEY; CDR2 reads SVGAGI. V was pared by 4 bases and J by 0 bases, with 7 bases of the junction left unmatched. This CDR3 has 16 amino acids. The CDR3: CASSSRGAGSTDTQYF. DNA for the CDR3: TGTGCCAGCAGTTCGCGAGGAGCGGGGAGCACAGATACGCAGTATTTT.

This chain joins TRBV7-2 and TRBJ2-3; TRBD2 aligns across 9 bases. V trimming: 1 base; J trimming: 4 bases; junction bases outside the gene matches: 9. CDR3 length equals 17 residues. Germline V gene sequence: CDR1 SGHTA, CDR2 FQGNSA. CDR3 residues: CASSLVGGGARADTQYF. CDR3 sequence (DNA): TGTGCCAGCAGCTTAGTCGGCGGGGGGGCCAGGGCAGATACGCAGTATTTT.

This clone occurred a few times. The chain employs TRBV6-5 and TRBJ1-5; a weak D match, TRBD1 (6 bases). This CDR3 has 14 amino acids. V dropped 6 bases and J dropped 1 base, with 10 bases sitting between them. CDR1 is MNHEY and CDR2 is SVGAGI in the germline V gene. CDR3: CASSPRGSNQPQHF. Here the CDR3 DNA reads TGTGCCAGCAGCCCGAGGGGGAGCAATCAGCCCCAGCATTTT.

The chain has TRBV2 and TRBJ1-2, with unresolved D. V lost 7 bases, J lost 2 bases, and 8 bases lay in between. Germline CDR1 SNHLY, CDR2 FYNNEI. The CDR3 extends over 12 amino acids. The CDR3 DNA reads as TGTGCCAGCACCGTCGAGAACTATGGCTACACCTTC. Its protein is CASTVENYGYTF. Filled out from reference TRBV2 and TRBJ1-2, the complete variable domain reads EPEVTQTPSHQVTQMGQEVILRCVPISNHLYFYWYRQILGQKVEFLVSFYNNEISEKSEIFDDQFSVERPDGSNFTLKIRSTKLEDSAMYFCASTVENYGYTFGSGTRLTVV.